These 11 T cell receptor beta chains were all obtained from the same sample, sequenced in a study of control samples from healthy donors and cancer patients. The protocol was immunoSEQ multiplex PCR, while the TCRdb copy is restricted to in-frame clones and leaves out a portion. This sample has 100,000 to 150,000 clones; around nine tenths occur once, and the top ten carry roughly 6%. What was sequenced was blood. These receptors came from a man between 18 and 35 years old in good health.

This chain links TRBV5-1 with TRBJ1-2; D might be TRBD1 (5 bases). Germline-derived CDR1 and CDR2 are SGHRS and YFSETQ. This CDR3 region has 13 residues. The V and J ends lost 4 bases and 4 bases respectively, with 11 bases between them. The CDR3 DNA reads TGCGCCAGCAGCAAAGGGGAGGGCTATGGCTACACCTTC. Translation: CASSKGEGYGYTF.

CDR3 region: CASSLVSGDYEQYF. The CDR3 nucleotides are TGTGCCAGCAGCTTAGTCTCAGGGGACTACGAGCAGTACTTC. The gene calls are TRBV11-2 and TRBJ2-7; the D gene is possibly TRBD1 (6 bases). This CDR3 comprises 14 residues. Germline V lookup: CDR1 SGHAT, CDR2 FQNNGV. Trimming stripped 1 base from V and 3 bases from J, with 10 bases between. The entire variable domain, with the rest obtained from reference TRBV11-2 and TRBJ2-7, is as follows: EAGVAQSPRYKIIEKRQSVAFWCNPISGHATLYWYQQILGQGPKLLIQFQNNGVVDDSQLPKDRFSAERLKGVDSTLKIQPAKLEDSAVYLCASSLVSGDYEQYFGPGTRLTVT.

The chain joins TRBV2 to TRBJ2-7; no reliable D call. Germline assignment: CDR1 SNHLY and CDR2 FYNNEI. This CDR3 region has 13 residues. Trimming pared 4 bases from V and 3 bases from J, leaving 10 bases between. The CDR3 spells CASSAQRSYEQYF. Written as DNA, the CDR3 is TGTGCCAGCAGTGCGCAGAGAAGCTACGAGCAGTACTTC. Variable domain in full (rest from reference TRBV2 and TRBJ2-7): EPEVTQTPSHQVTQMGQEVILRCVPISNHLYFYWYRQILGQKVEFLVSFYNNEISEKSEIFDDQFSVERPDGSNFTLKIRSTKLEDSAMYFCASSAQRSYEQYFGPGTRLTVT.

Written as DNA, the CDR3 is TGTGCCAGCAGATCACGGGACAGCCGAGATTCACCCCTCCACTTT. This translates into CASRSRDSRDSPLHF. The gene calls are TRBV5-4 and TRBJ1-6, with TRBD1 identical over 7 bases. CDR3 size: 15 residues. The J segment lost 8 bases and the V segment lost 5 bases, leaving 10 bases of the junction unmatched. Germline-derived CDR1 and CDR2 are SGHNT and YYREEE (reference sequence). The full variable domain, completed using reference TRBV5-4 and TRBJ1-6, is ETGVTQSPTHLIKTRGQQVTLRCSSQSGHNTVSWYQQALGQGPQFIFQYYREEENGRGNFPPRFSGLQFPNYSSELNVNALELDDSALYLCASRSRDSRDSPLHFGNGTRLTVT.

This clone is a singleton in its sample. Other DNA sequences in this sample translate to the same CDR3. J is TRBJ2-3 and V is TRBV20-1, with unresolved D. The CDR3 has 11 amino acids. The V gene's germline CDR1 is DFQATT and CDR2 SNEGSKA (reference sequence). The V gene lost 1 base and the J gene lost 5 bases, with 4 bases spanning the gap. This CDR3 is CSARGQDTQYF. DNA for the CDR3: TGCAGTGCTAGAGGACAAGATACGCAGTATTTT.

The V call is TRBV4-2, the J call TRBJ2-1; tentative D call: TRBD1 (5 bases). In germline, CDR1 is LGHNA, CDR2 YNFKEQ. CDR3 length: 15 amino acids. The germline V and J ends were trimmed by 1 base and 0 bases, with 7 bases remaining between them. CDR3: CASSQGQSSYNEQFF. Written as DNA, the CDR3 is TGTGCCAGCAGCCAAGGACAGAGCTCCTACAATGAGCAGTTCTTC.

The chain couples TRBV19 to TRBJ1-2, with a possible D match to TRBD1 (6 bases). V lost 0 bases and J 0 bases, leaving 8 bases between the germline ends. The CDR3 runs to 15 residues. Germline loops: CDR1 LNHDA, CDR2 SQIVND (reference sequence). The CDR3: CASSIEDRANYGYTF. The CDR3 bases are TGTGCCAGTAGTATAGAGGACAGAGCTAACTATGGCTACACCTTC.

The genes are TRBV5-4 and TRBJ1-4; 8 positions agree with TRBD1. The germline gives CDR1 SGHNT, CDR2 YYREEE (reference sequence). V was pared by 0 bases and J by 6 bases, with 7 bases of the junction left unmatched. The CDR3 consists of 16 residues. The CDR3 spells CASSLGGGQEHEKLFF. CDR3 in DNA: TGTGCCAGCAGCTTGGGGGGGGGACAGGAACATGAAAAACTGTTTTTT.

The gene calls are TRBV5-4 and TRBJ2-7, with 12 bases that match TRBD1. The J segment lost 1 base and the V segment lost 4 bases, leaving 3 bases of the junction unmatched. CDR3 size: 15 residues. CDR1 and CDR2 from the germline V gene are SGHNT and YYREEE (reference sequence). CDR3 DNA sequence: TGTGCCAGCAGCAAGGGACAGGGGGCTTCCTACGAGCAGTACTTC. Encoded protein: CASSKGQGASYEQYF.

This chain uses TRBV21-1 with TRBJ1-6. TRBV21-1 is a recognized pseudogene. There are 16 residues in the CDR3. The CDR3 bases are TGTGCCAGCAGACCCCCCCCGGGGACCCCGGGTTCACCCCTCCACTTT. Protein sequence: CASRPPPGTPGSPLHF.

This clone was seen a few times. V gene TRBV7-7 combines with J gene TRBJ2-3; maybe TRBD1 (6 bases). V lost 5 bases to trimming and J lost 3 bases, with 12 bases between them. The CDR3 sequence is 14 residues long. Per the germline V gene, CDR1 is SSHAT and CDR2 is FNYEAQ (reference sequence). The CDR3 loop is CASSRGSSTDTQYF. The CDR3 DNA is TGTGCCAGCAGCAGGGGGTCTAGTACAGATACGCAGTATTTT.